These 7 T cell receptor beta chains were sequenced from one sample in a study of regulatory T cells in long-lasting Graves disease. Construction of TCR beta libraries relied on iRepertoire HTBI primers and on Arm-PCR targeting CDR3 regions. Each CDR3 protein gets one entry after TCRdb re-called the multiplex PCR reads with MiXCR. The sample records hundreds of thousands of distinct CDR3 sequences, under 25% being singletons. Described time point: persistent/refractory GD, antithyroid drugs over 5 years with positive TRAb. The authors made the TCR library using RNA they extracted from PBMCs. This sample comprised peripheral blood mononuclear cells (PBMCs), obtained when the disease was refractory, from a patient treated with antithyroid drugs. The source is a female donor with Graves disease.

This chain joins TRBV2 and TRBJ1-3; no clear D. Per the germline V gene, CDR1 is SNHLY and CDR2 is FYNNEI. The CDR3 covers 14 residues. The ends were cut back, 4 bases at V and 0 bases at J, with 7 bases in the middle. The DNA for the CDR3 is TGTGCCAGCAGTGCAACGGACTCTGGAAACACCATATATTTT. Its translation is CASSATDSGNTIYF.

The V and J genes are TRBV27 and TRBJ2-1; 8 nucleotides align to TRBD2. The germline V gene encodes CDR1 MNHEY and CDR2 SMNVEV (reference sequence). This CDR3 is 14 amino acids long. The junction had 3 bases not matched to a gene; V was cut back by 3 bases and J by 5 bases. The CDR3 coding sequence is TGTGCCAGCAGTTTGGGGACTAGTAACAATGAGCAGTTCTTC. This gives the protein CASSLGTSNNEQFF.

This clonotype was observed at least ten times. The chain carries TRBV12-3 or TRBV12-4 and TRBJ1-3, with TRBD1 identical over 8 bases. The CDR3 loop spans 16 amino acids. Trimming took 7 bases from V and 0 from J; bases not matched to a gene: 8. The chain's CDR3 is CASNNPTGDSGNTIYF. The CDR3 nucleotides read TGTGCCAGCAATAATCCGACAGGGGACTCTGGAAACACCATATATTTT.

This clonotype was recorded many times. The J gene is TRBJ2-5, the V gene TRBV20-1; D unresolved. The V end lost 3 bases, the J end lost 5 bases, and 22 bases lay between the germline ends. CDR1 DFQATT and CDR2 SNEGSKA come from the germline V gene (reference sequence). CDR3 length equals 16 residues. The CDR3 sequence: CSASPSGGQGRETQYF. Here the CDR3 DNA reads TGCAGTGCTAGCCCCTCCGGTGGCCAAGGAAGGGAGACCCAGTACTTC.

CDR3 sequence: CASSTRGRTNQPQHF. The CDR3, as DNA: TGTGCCAGCAGCACCAGGGGGCGAACCAATCAGCCCCAGCATTTT. The chain has TRBV7-2 and TRBJ1-5; the match to TRBD1 covers 8 bases. The V gene end was trimmed by 5 bases and the J gene end by 3 bases; junction bases not matched to a gene: 6. This CDR3 comprises 15 residues. Germline CDR1 reads SGHTA; CDR2 reads FQGNSA. Looking up the rest from reference TRBV7-2 and TRBJ1-5 gives the full variable domain: GAGVSQSPSNKVTEKGKDVELRCDPISGHTALYWYRQSLGQGLEFLIYFQGNSAPDKSGLPSDRFSAERTGGSVSTLTIQRTQQEDSAVYLCASSTRGRTNQPQHFGDGTRLSIL.

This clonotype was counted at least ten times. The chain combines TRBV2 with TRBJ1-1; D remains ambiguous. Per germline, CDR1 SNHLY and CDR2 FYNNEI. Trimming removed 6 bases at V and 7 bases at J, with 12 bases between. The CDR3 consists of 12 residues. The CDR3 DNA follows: TGTGCCAGCAGCCTATCACAGTATGAAGCTTTCTTT. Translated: CASSLSQYEAFF.

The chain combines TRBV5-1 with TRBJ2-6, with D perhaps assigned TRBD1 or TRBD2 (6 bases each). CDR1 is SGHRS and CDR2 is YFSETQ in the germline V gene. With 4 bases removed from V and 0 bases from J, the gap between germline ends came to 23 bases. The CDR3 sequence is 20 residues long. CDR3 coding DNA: TGCGCCAGCAGCCTACAGGGAGGAGGAGGTCTTGGCTCTGGGGCCAACGTCCTGACTTTC. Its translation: CASSLQGGGGLGSGANVLTF.